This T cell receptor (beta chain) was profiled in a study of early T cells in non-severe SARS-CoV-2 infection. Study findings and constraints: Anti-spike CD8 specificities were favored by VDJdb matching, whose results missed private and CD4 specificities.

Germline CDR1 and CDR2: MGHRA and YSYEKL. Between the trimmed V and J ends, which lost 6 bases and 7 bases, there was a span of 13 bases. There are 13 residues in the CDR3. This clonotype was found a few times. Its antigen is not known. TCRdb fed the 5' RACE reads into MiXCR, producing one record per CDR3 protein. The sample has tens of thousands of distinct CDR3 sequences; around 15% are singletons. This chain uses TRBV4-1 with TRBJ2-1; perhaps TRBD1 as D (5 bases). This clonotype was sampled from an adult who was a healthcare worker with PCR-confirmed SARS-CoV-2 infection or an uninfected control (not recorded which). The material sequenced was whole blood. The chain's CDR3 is CASSRQGWNEQFF. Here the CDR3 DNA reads TGCGCCAGCAGTAGGCAGGGATGGAATGAGCAGTTCTTC.